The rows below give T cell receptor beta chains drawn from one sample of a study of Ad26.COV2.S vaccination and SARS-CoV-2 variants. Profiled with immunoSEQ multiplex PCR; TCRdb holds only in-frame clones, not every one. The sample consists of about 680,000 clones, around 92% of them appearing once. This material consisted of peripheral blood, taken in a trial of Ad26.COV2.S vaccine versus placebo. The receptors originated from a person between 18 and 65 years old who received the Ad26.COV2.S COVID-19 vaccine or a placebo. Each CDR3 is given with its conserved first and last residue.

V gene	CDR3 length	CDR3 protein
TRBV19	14	CALEAGWGTGELFF
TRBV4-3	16	CASSQDSTGVAEKLFF
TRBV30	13	CAWSVGTEYEQYF
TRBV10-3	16	CAISESQGRENYGYTF
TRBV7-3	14	CASSLFPSDGEQFF
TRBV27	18	CASSLKTGGGVLNTEAFF
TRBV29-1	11	CSAGTYYEQYF
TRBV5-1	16	CASSSWTGGRIETQYF
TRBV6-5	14	CASSYDQVYETQYF
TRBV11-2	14	CASSPQTGSYEQYF
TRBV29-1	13	CSAARDTRYEQYF
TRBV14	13	CASSQDGASPLHF